This entry features one T cell receptor (beta chain) sequence. This clone was seen a few times. There is no known antigen for this receptor. No qualities accompany the bases; no much larger clone lies one base away. In the same sample, other DNA sequences code for this CDR3. The data originate from a study of shared clonotypes between healthy human individuals (dated by TCRdb to 2020 to 2022). With regard to the full study: The cohort comprised a couple of women and a few men aged 18 to 49 years. For each donor, CD4 naive and CD4 memory were each run on three plates, CD8 naive on two plates, and CD8 memory on one plate. Leukapheresis yielded between about 0.9 and 8.9 billion PBMCs per donor. To increase sequencing depth and limit assay-specific biases, different laboratories used diverse techniques to prepare libraries and sequence TCR repertoires. To estimate repertoire size and how much clonotype sharing occurs between individuals, the study deeply sequenced the blood TCR repertoires of roughly 5 healthy adults. Study-wide findings and limitations: The genetic and exposure-history diversity represented was limited by the small number of donors. Sampling was restricted to blood, and TCR repertoires in tissues likely differ from the TCR repertoires found in blood. Pairwise subsampling led to the expectation that sequencing depth would affect the degree of clonotype sharing among donors. Approximately 5% of naive CD4, around 3.6% of naive CD8, 2.3% of memory CD4, and approximately 0.4% of memory CD8 clonotypes were shared across several donors. Estimated clonotype richness was generally larger for naive than for memory subsets. Higher generation probabilities were observed for clonotypes shared by all four sorted-subset donors than for non-shared clonotypes. Rarefaction of sorted-subset datasets indicated incomplete sequencing despite the large sequencing depth.

Between the V and J ends, shortened by 2 bases and 1 base respectively, the junction contains 7 bases. From the cysteine through the phenylalanine, the CDR3 covers 13 amino acids. Solely the CDR3 DNA is kept, with 39 bases framed from the first base. CDR1 and CDR2 were assigned from the germline V gene as SGDLS and YYNGEE. For the CD8 naive samples, CD45RO-negative cells were positively selected for CCR7, yielding a CD45RA+CCR7+ population from which TemRA cells were excluded. The donors were healthy, HIV-negative adults with no recently reported acute infections or vaccinations. Every donor was a Caucasian adult living in Nashville, Tennessee, USA. After blood collection by leukapheresis, PBMCs were isolated using Ficoll-Histopaque density gradient centrifugation and then cryopreserved in the vapor phase of liquid nitrogen. Analytical flow cytometry was used to check the purity and quantity of every magnetically sorted T cell population. From each sorted fraction, genomic DNA was isolated and quantified by UV absorbance on a Nanodrop 2000c.

Using the deep immunoSEQ assay, TCR CDR3 regions were amplified from genomic DNA by multiplex PCR. Genomic DNA extracted from each cell subset was distributed evenly over all wells of several immunoSEQ 96-well plates, and each plate served as one replicate. For sorted subsets, approximately 200 ng of genomic DNA, equivalent to about 30,000 T cell genomes, went into each replicate PCR. Purified libraries were quantified with a Qubit 3.0 fluorometer, sized on a Bioanalyzer 2100, and re-quantified with the KAPA Library Quantification kit. A separate single-read 150-cycle Illumina NextSeq 550 flow cell was used to sequence each immunoSEQ 96-well plate. Per the authors' processing: Because only junctional sequences without quality scores were contained in the immunoSEQ output, filtering matching that applied to full-length reads could not be performed. To assign V/J genes and CDR3, sequences were annotated against IMGT germline references using PyIR, a Python wrapper for IgBLAST v1.9. Reads were filtered out if the reads had weak V/J assignments (E-value above 1e-6), no CDR3, stop codons, out-of-frame junctions, or ambiguous translated residues. V3J clonotypes were defined by identical inferred V gene, J gene, and CDR3 amino acid sequence. Percentage overlap between repertoires was calculated by dividing the number of shared unique clonotypes by the size of the smaller repertoire. Repertoire richness was assessed with RTK rarefaction, the Chao1 estimator, and Recon v2.1 estimates of unobserved clonotypes. Generation probabilities for all TCRbeta clonotypes obtained by the gDNA method from several donors were computed using OLGA. As stored in TCRdb, this immuneACCESS dataset retains in-frame rearrangements with V and J assigned. A fraction of the clones does not appear; measured against another copy, unresolved V genes explain less than half of the discrepancy, and the remainder lacks a known reason. V and J calls and clone size are as listed in that table; D and trimming were resolved from the DNA. The sample table holds around 1.9 million clones, of which about 93% were seen once. Jointly, the top ten make up over 1.5% of the sample.

The sequenced material came from naive CD8+ T cells from PBMCs. The cell subset or site label for this specimen denotes: CD45RA+CCR7+. The sequence links TRBV9 to TRBJ2-7, and TRBD2 may be the D gene, going by 6 matching bases. The TCR comes from a man younger than 35 in good health. Some clones in this sample may be carry-over from other donors' samples. The DNA reads as follows: TGTGCCAGCAGCGTGGCGGGATCCTACGAGCAGTACTTC. Its protein product is CASSVAGSYEQYF.